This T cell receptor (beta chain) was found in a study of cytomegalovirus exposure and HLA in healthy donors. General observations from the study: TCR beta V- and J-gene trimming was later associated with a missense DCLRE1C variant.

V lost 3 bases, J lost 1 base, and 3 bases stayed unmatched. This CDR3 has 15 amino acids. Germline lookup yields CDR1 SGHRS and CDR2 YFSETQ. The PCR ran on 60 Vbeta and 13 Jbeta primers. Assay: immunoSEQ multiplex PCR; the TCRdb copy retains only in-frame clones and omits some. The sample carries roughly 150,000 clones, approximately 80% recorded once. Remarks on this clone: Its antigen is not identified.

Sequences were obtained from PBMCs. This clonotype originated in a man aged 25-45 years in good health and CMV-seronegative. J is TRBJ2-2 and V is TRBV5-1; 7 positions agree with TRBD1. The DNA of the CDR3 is TGCGCCAGCAGCTCCGGGACAGAGAACACCGGGGAGCTGTTTTTT. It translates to CASSSGTENTGELFF.